A single sample gave rise to the 2 T cell receptor beta chains below, sequenced in a study of T cells in women clearing cervical HPV infection. Here immunoSEQ multiplex PCR was the method, and the copy in TCRdb shows in-frame clones only, minus some. This sample's table reports some 50,000 clones. The specimen was blood buffy coat. The receptors derive from a woman aged 18-70 years with a cervical HPV16 infection that either progressed to CIN3+ or cleared (not recorded which).

CDR3 DNA (partial): TGCAGCTCCGGTGGCGGGGAAAACATT. Translation gives CSSGGGENI. The CDR3, in full, reads CSSGGGENIQYF. The chain combines TRBV29-1 with TRBJ2-4, with TRBD2 as a possible D gene (6 bases). The DNA ends 3 residues before the CDR3 does, and the rest of the CDR3 is filled in from the germline J gene. The CDR3 is made up of 12 amino acids. Germline CDR1 SQVTM, CDR2 ANQGSEA. V was clipped by 8 bases and J by 5 bases, with 13 bases between them.

For this clone: At one end, the junction sequence differs from germline, possibly due to a read error. The sequenced part of the CDR3 DNA is TGTGCCAGCAGTCAAGATTGTGCGAGGTGGGGGCCCGACTCCTACGAG. Encoded protein: CASSQDCARWGPDSYE. The full-length CDR3 reads as CASSQDCARWGPDSYEQYF. This chain connects TRBV4-2 to TRBJ2-7, with D perhaps TRBD1 (6 bases). The CDR3 end lies 3 residues beyond the end of the read and is filled in from the germline J gene. Germline CDR1 LGHNA, CDR2 YNFKEQ. This CDR3 region has 19 residues.